This T cell receptor (beta chain) came from a study of blood T cells in healthy people across ages (dated by TCRdb to 2014 to 2015). Looking at the study overall: In model experiments, template switching captured about one uniquely barcoded TCR beta cDNA molecule for every two T cells. The donors were divided into four age groups: young (average around 17 years), middle-aged (around 41), aged (approximately 62) and long-lived (about 79). To track age-related changes in TCR beta repertoire diversity, the study relied on deep sequencing normalized with unique cDNA molecular identifiers. For two donors (one aged 18 to 29 and one aged 80 or older), the study analyzed two additional independent replicas of 1 million unique cDNA reads from the same blood draw.

This clonotype came up a few times. The clone's antigen remains unknown. The sample holds no much larger clone one base away, and base qualities are not on file. Study-wide conclusions, independent of this receptor: As age increased, observed TCR beta diversity per million T cells dropped in a roughly linear way, and a significant reduction was already evident by age 40. Compared with the aged group, more naive CD4+ T cells, fewer expanded clones and increased TCR diversity were shown by the long-lived group, suggesting age selection. Estimates of total diversity based on one million sequenced T cells were considered lower bounds and underestimates. There was a strong correlation between observed TCR beta diversity and the percentage of naive T cells measured by flow cytometry. Since profiling was done on bulk unsorted PBMCs, naive and antigen-experienced compartments could not be conclusively compared. The CMV infection status of donors was not known, potentially confounding age-related changes in expanded clonotypes.

V lost 8 bases and J lost 3 bases; the stretch between them is 11 bases long. Taken from cysteine to phenylalanine, the CDR3 has 13 residues. Here the CDR3 DNA is all that survives: 39 bases in frame from base 1. Library generation was performed with 5' RACE. Instrument used: Illumina HiSeq 2500. The second PCR ran for about 6 to 11 cycles and used a J-beta primer mix along with a sample-barcoded 5' primer. Each TCR beta cDNA molecule received a unique molecular identifier from a template-switch 5' adaptor carrying 12 random nucleotides. Each sample yielded at least 3 million CDR3-containing paired-end reads. First-strand cDNA was synthesized from all RNA with the Mint cDNA synthesis kit, primed by a TRBC-specific oligonucleotide. All cDNA was treated with uracil-DNA glycosylase and then went through a first 18-cycle PCR with the universal primers M1SS and BC2_uni_R. In the paper's pipeline: For normalization, 1 million high-quality reads, each with a distinct molecular identifier, were randomly selected from each sample. Reads with shared molecular identifiers were discarded instead of being binned into consensus sequences. CDR3 identification, clonotype clustering and error correction used MiTCR with a Q25 quality threshold and the strictest error-elimination algorithm. Lower-bound total TCR beta diversity was estimated with a nonparametric unseen species model using Euler transformation. TCRdb's own reprocessing of the public reads used fastp at Q25 and MiXCR and kept productive beta chains. Rows are unified per CDR3 protein, each entry keeping the most common DNA and genes. The V and J calls come from TCRdb's annotation, not from the publication. Present in this sample are around 780,000 distinct CDR3 sequences, 25% to 30% of which were seen just once. Jointly, the top ten make up over 2.5% of the sample.

The roughly 39 donors, aged 6 to 90 years, were systemically healthy Caucasian individuals from Russia. Each donor gave approximately 9.3 milliliters of peripheral blood, collected into EDTA-treated Vacutainer tubes. Ficoll-Paque density-gradient centrifugation was used to isolate PBMCs, with at least 6 million obtained per sample. Total RNA, at least 6 micrograms per sample, was extracted from PBMCs with Trizol reagent. For every donor, flow cytometry on a PBMC aliquot measured the percentage of naive CD45RAhigh/CD27high T cells. This same sample was also part of a study on T cells of mothers and their children. In that second paper, the authors write: Donors were nine systemically healthy Caucasian individuals: three mothers and their six children. cDNA synthesis used all of the extracted RNA, with around 1.4 ug of RNA in each 15 ul reaction. In the second PCR, the M1S primer added sample barcodes and 2-4 random nucleotides. Each mother yielded over 8.5 million TCR beta CDR3 reads and each child 3 million or so reads. TCR recombination output is similarly shaped by thymic selection in related and unrelated pairs, with a minor effect exerted by inherited differences. Normalized repertoire overlap was always slightly but never significantly higher in related than unrelated mother-child pairs. No persistent microchimeric T cell clones were found, with a detection sensitivity of 85 to 100 clones per million clonotypes. In the study, deep NGS was used to compare the TCR beta repertoires of mothers and children, and features distinguishing related mother-child pairs from unrelated individuals were sought. On average, the children were roughly 11 +/- 4 years old, while the mothers were about 40 +/- 4 years old. After adapter ligation with NEBNext reagents, the libraries were sequenced on Illumina HiSeq 2000 with 100+100 nt paired-end reads. To avoid cross-contamination, the mother libraries and the child libraries were prepared a month apart and sequenced in separate runs. Each donor had between roughly 450,000 and 2,300,000 distinct TCR beta clonotypes identified. Naive TCR beta clonotypes were estimated from low-frequency clonotypes matched to each donor's FACS-determined naive share, without sorting.

Sequencing input: blood. This TCR was sampled from a boy between 10 and 17 years old in good health. The V and J segments used are TRBV12-3 or TRBV12-4 and TRBJ2-1; the D segment cannot be called with confidence. The CDR3 loop reads CASSDGYYNEQFF. The nucleotides are TGTGCCAGCTCAGACGGGTACTACAATGAGCAGTTCTTC.